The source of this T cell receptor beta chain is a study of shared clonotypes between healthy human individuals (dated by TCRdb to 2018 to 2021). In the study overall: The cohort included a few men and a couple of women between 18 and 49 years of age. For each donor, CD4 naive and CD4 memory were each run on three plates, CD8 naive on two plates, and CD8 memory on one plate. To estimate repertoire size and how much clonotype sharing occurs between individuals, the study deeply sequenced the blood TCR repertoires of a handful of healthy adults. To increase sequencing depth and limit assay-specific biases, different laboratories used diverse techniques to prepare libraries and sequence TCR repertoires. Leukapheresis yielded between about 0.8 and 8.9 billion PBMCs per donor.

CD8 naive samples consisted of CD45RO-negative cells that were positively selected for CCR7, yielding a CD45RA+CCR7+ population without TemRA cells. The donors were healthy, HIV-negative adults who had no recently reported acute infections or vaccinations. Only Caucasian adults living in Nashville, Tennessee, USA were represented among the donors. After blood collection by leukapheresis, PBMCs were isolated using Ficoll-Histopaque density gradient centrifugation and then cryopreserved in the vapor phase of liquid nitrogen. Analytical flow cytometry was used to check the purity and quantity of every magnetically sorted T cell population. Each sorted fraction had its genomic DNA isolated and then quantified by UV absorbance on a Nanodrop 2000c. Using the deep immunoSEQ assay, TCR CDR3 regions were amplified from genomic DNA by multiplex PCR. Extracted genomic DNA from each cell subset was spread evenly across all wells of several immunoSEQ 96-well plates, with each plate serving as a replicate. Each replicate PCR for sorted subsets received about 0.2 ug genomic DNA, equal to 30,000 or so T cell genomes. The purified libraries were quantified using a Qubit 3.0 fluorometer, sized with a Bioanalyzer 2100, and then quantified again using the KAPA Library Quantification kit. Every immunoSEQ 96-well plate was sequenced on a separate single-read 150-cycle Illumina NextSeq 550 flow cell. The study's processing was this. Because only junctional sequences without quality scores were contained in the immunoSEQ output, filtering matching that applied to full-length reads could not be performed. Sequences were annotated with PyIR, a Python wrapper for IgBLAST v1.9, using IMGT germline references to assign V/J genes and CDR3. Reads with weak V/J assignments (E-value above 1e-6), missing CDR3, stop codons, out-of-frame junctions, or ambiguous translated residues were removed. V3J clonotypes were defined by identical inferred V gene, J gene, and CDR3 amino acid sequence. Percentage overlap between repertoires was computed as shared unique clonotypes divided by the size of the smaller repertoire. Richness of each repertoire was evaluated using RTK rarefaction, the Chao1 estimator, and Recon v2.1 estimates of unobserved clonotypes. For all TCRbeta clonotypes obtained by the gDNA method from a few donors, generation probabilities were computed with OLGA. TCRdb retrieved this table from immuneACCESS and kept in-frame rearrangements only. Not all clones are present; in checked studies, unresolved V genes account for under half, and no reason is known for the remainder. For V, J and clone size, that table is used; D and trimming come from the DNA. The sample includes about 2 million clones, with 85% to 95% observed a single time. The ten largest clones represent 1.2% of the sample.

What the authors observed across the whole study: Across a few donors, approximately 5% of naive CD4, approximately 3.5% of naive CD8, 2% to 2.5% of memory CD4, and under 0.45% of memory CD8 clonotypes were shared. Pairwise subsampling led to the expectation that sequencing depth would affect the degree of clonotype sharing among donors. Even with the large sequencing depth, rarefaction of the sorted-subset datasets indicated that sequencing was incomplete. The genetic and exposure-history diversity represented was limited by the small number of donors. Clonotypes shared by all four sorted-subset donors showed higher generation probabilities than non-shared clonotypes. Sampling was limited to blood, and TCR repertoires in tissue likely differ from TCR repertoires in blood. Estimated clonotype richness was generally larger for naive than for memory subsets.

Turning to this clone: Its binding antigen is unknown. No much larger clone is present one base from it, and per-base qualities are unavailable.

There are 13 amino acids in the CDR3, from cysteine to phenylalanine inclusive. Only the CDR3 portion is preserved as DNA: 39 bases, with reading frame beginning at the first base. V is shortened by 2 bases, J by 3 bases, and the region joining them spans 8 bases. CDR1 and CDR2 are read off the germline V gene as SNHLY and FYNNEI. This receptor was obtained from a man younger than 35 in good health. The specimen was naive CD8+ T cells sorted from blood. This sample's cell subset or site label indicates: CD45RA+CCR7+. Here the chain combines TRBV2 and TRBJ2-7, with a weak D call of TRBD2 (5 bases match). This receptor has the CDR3 CASSELEGYEQYF. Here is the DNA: TGTGCCAGCAGTGAATTAGAGGGCTACGAGCAGTACTTC.